The 27 T cell receptor beta chains given below trace back to one sample, sequenced in a study of chemoradiotherapy in HPV16-positive cancers. The method was immunoSEQ multiplex PCR; TCRdb's version includes in-frame clones alone and lacks a portion of them. Seen here are thousands of clones, around 87% observed once, and the top ten hold 3.5% to 4%. Source: tumor tissue, taken from a patient who underwent chemoradiotherapy. These TCRs come from a human donor with HPV-associated anogenital cancer.

This clone was recorded only once. The J gene is TRBJ2-2, the V gene TRBV6-4; 12 nucleotides agree with TRBD2. V shed 0 bases and J 7 bases; nucleotides not matched to a gene: 3. CDR1 is MRHNA and CDR2 is SNTAGT in the germline V gene. The CDR3 length is 16 residues. The CDR3, as DNA: TGTGCCAGCAGTGACTCGACTAGCGGGGGCGTCGGGGAGCTGTTTTTT. It specifies CASSDSTSGGVGELFF.

This clone was seen only a few times. The chain employs TRBV29-1 and TRBJ1-1; perhaps TRBD1 as D (6 bases). The CDR3 spans 14 residues. The germline V and J ends were trimmed by 5 bases and 1 base, with 14 bases remaining between them. Per the germline V gene, CDR1 is SQVTM and CDR2 is ANQGSEA. The CDR3 region is CSVNTGPTNTEAFF. DNA for the CDR3: TGCAGCGTTAATACAGGGCCTACGAACACTGAAGCTTTCTTT. Combining the CDR3 with reference TRBV29-1 and TRBJ1-1 gives the whole variable domain SAVISQKPSRDICQRGTSLTIQCQVDSQVTMMFWYRQQPGQSLTLIATANQGSEATYESGFVIDKFPISRPNLTFSTLTVSNMSPEDSSIYLCSVNTGPTNTEAFFGQGTRLTVV.

The rearrangement uses TRBV28 and TRBJ2-7; 9 bases align to TRBD2. The CDR3 extends over 13 amino acids. The germline CDR1 and CDR2 sequences are MDHEN and SYDVKM. V trimming: 2 bases; J trimming: 4 bases; junction bases outside the gene matches: 0. In DNA form, the CDR3 reads TGTGCCAGCAGTTTAGCGGGAGGGTACGAGCAGTACTTC. Amino acids: CASSLAGGYEQYF.

The CDR3 nucleotides are TGTGCCAGCAGCCTCCGTGCAGGGGAGGGTGGCTACACCTTC. Translating it yields CASSLRAGEGGYTF. The rearrangement uses TRBV5-6 and TRBJ1-2; tentatively, D is TRBD1 (6 bases). The germline V and J ends were trimmed by 4 bases and 7 bases, with 17 bases remaining between them. CDR1 is SGHDT and CDR2 is YYEEEE in the germline V gene. The CDR3 has 14 amino acids. Full variable domain (remainder filled in from reference TRBV5-6 and TRBJ1-2): DAGVTQSPTHLIKTRGQQVTLRCSPKSGHDTVSWYQQALGQGPQFIFQYYEEEERQRGNFPDRFSGHQFPNYSSELNVNALLLGDSALYLCASSLRAGEGGYTFGSGTRLTVV.

The V call is TRBV2, the J call TRBJ1-2; D is ambiguous. The length of the CDR3 is 15 residues. Germline CDR1 and CDR2: SNHLY and FYNNEI. The germline V and J ends were trimmed by 0 bases and 3 bases, with 11 bases remaining between them. The CDR3 loop is CASSEALPRHYGYTF. The CDR3 nucleotides are TGTGCCAGCAGTGAAGCGCTTCCCAGACACTATGGCTACACCTTC. The full variable domain, rest sourced from reference TRBV2 and TRBJ1-2, is EPEVTQTPSHQVTQMGQEVILRCVPISNHLYFYWYRQILGQKVEFLVSFYNNEISEKSEIFDDQFSVERPDGSNFTLKIRSTKLEDSAMYFCASSEALPRHYGYTFGSGTRLTVV.

The chain joins TRBV7-9 to TRBJ2-3; a weak D match, TRBD1 (5 bases). The germline V gene encodes CDR1 SEHNR and CDR2 FQNEAQ (reference sequence). Between the trimmed V and J ends, which lost 6 bases and 0 bases, there was a span of 13 bases. This CDR3 has 15 residues. CDR3 sequence (DNA): TGTGCCAGCAGTCCAACAGGTTCTAGCACAGATACGCAGTATTTT. The encoded protein is CASSPTGSSTDTQYF. The full variable domain, its missing parts supplied by reference TRBV7-9 and TRBJ2-3, is DTGVSQNPRHKITKRGQNVTFRCDPISEHNRLYWYRQTLGQGPEFLTYFQNEAQLEKSRLLSDRFSAERPKGSFSTLEIQRTEQGDSAMYLCASSPTGSSTDTQYFGPGTRLTVL.

The chain carries TRBV7-3 and TRBJ2-1; no clear D. V lost 2 bases, J lost 1 base, and 9 bases lay in between. Germline-derived CDR1 and CDR2 are SGHTA and FQGTGA. The length of the CDR3 is 15 residues. In DNA form, the CDR3 reads TGTGCCAGCAGCTTAGATGTCGGTTCCTACAATGAGCAGTTCTTC. Residues: CASSLDVGSYNEQFF.

This clone was recorded once. This CDR3 reads CASSWEGDVYEQYF. The CDR3 DNA is TGTGCCAGCAGCTGGGAAGGGGACGTCTACGAGCAGTACTTC. V and J are TRBV7-2 and TRBJ2-7; tentatively, D is TRBD1 or TRBD2 (5 bases each). This CDR3 comprises 14 residues. The V end lost 4 bases, the J end lost 3 bases, and 13 bases lay between the germline ends. The germline gives CDR1 SGHTA, CDR2 FQGNSA.

This chain joins TRBV10-3 and TRBJ2-1; TRBD2 is a possible D gene (5 bases). This CDR3 region has 13 residues. V was clipped by 6 bases and J by 6 bases, with 12 bases between them. CDR1 and CDR2 (germline): ENHRY, SYGVKD. The CDR3 sequence: CAIRDSLANEQFF. The CDR3 DNA reads as TGTGCCATCAGGGACTCTTTGGCCAATGAGCAGTTCTTC.

This clone has just one count. J is TRBJ2-1 and V is TRBV9; D is possibly TRBD2 (6 bases). The CDR3 covers 15 residues. V was shortened by 0 bases and J by 11 bases, with 18 bases between the two germline ends. CDR1 is SGDLS, CDR2 YYNGEE, per germline. CDR3 amino acids: CASSVAGEWTNKQFF. The CDR3 DNA reads TGTGCCAGCAGCGTAGCGGGGGAATGGACAAATAAGCAGTTCTTC.

This rearrangement joins TRBV4-2 to TRBJ1-2; D might be TRBD1 (6 bases). V was trimmed by 3 bases and J by 3 bases, leaving 11 bases between them. CDR3 length equals 14 residues. Germline V gene lookup returns CDR1 LGHNA and CDR2 YNFKEQ. DNA for the CDR3: TGTGCCAGCAGCCAGGGCAGGGGAGACTATGGCTACACCTTC. Its protein is CASSQGRGDYGYTF.

This clone was observed once. The rearrangement joins TRBV18 to TRBJ2-5; weak D call: TRBD1 (6 bases). V shed 6 bases and J shed 2 bases, with 10 bases lying between them. The germline CDR1 and CDR2 sequences are KGHSH and LQKENI. The CDR3 loop spans 13 amino acids. The CDR3 bases are TGTGCCAGCTCGTCCGACAGGCAAGAGACCCAGTACTTC. Translating it yields CASSSDRQETQYF.

This clone was detected only once. The J gene is TRBJ1-2, the V gene TRBV6-1; TRBD1 is a possible D gene (6 bases). CDR3 length equals 13 residues. Germline assignment: CDR1 MNHNS and CDR2 SASEGT. Trimming took 7 bases from V and 8 from J, leaving 17 bases between them. CDR3 protein: CASTETTGFGYTF. The CDR3 coding sequence is TGTGCCAGCACAGAGACTACAGGGTTCGGCTACACCTTC.

This clone was seen only once. The rearrangement links TRBV20-1 to TRBJ1-2; the D is unclear. Trimming took off 6 bases at V and 8 bases at J, with 10 bases between the two ends. This CDR3 is 10 amino acids long. CDR1 and CDR2 (germline): DFQATT, SNEGSKA (reference sequence). The CDR3 is CSALELGYTF. The CDR3 DNA is TGCAGTGCCCTAGAGTTAGGCTACACCTTC.

The gene calls are TRBV19 and TRBJ2-7; a weak D match, TRBD2 (6 bases). The CDR3 covers 15 residues. Trimming removed 4 bases from V and 5 bases from J, with 18 bases in between. CDR1 is LNHDA, CDR2 SQIVND, per germline (reference sequence). CDR3 residues: CASSTRRGRLDEQYF. Here the CDR3 DNA reads TGTGCCAGTAGTACAAGGCGGGGCAGACTTGACGAGCAGTACTTC.

The CDR3 DNA is TGTGCCAGCAGCAGGAGGCGGTCTAATGAAAAACTGTTTTTT. It translates to CASSRRRSNEKLFF. The chain joins TRBV21-1 to TRBJ1-4. TRBV21-1 is a recognized pseudogene. CDR3 length equals 14 residues.

The V call is TRBV2, the J call TRBJ2-2, with TRBD2 matching 14 bases. Unmatched junction bases numbered 12, after V lost 6 bases and J lost 6 bases. Germline loops: CDR1 SNHLY, CDR2 FYNNEI. The CDR3 has 18 residues. CDR3 bases: TGTGCCAGCAGAGCCGGACTAGCGGGGGGCCCCACCCCCGGGGAGCTGTTTTTT. Amino acids: CASRAGLAGGPTPGELFF.

This chain connects TRBV7-9 to TRBJ2-1; maybe TRBD2 (5 bases). This CDR3 region has 12 residues. V was cut by 4 bases and J by 9 bases, with 10 bases left in between. Germline V CDR1 and CDR2: SEHNR, FQNEAQ (reference sequence). CDR3 nucleotide sequence: TGTGCCAGCAGCTACTTCGGGATTGAGCAGTTCTTC. Amino acids: CASSYFGIEQFF.

The chain is built from TRBV14 and TRBJ2-1; 12 nucleotides match TRBD2. Germline assignment: CDR1 SGHDN and CDR2 FVKESK. This CDR3 region has 16 residues. Losses at the gene ends were 3 bases for V and 4 bases for J; bases not matched to a gene: 4. CDR3 amino acids: CASSHPGLAGYNEQFF. In DNA form, the CDR3 reads TGTGCCAGCAGCCACCCCGGACTAGCGGGGTACAATGAGCAGTTCTTC.

This clone was counted once. The V and J genes are TRBV28 and TRBJ1-5; no reliable D call. The CDR3 is 11 amino acids. Trimming cost V 7 bases and J 11 bases, with 12 bases left between them. Germline assignment: CDR1 MDHEN and CDR2 SYDVKM. CDR3 amino acids: CASTDKTAQHF. CDR3 DNA sequence: TGTGCCAGCACCGACAAAACAGCCCAGCATTTT.

This clone was picked up a small number of times. This rearrangement joins TRBV4-1 to TRBJ2-7, with 7 bases lining up with TRBD2. This CDR3 is built from 15 residues. J was trimmed by 4 bases and V by 2 bases; bases with no gene match: 8. Germline V gene lookup returns CDR1 MGHRA and CDR2 YSYEKL. This CDR3 reads CASSQWASGYYEQYF. CDR3 nucleotide sequence: TGCGCCAGCAGCCAATGGGCTAGCGGATATTACGAGCAGTACTTC.

This chain uses TRBV5-1 with TRBJ1-4; tentatively, D is TRBD1 (6 bases). V shed 1 base and J shed 12 bases, with 16 bases lying between them. The CDR3 consists of 14 residues. Germline CDR1 SGHRS, CDR2 YFSETQ. The CDR3 region has the DNA TGCGCCAGCAGCTTGACAGGGCTGCCGGGGGAACTGTTTTTT. Its protein is CASSLTGLPGELFF. The complete variable domain, with remaining parts taken from reference TRBV5-1 and TRBJ1-4, reads KAGVTQTPRYLIKTRGQQVTLSCSPISGHRSVSWYQQTPGQGLQFLFEYFSETQRNKGNFPGRFSGRQFSNSRSEMNVSTLELGDSALYLCASSLTGLPGELFFGSGTQLSVL.

The chain is built from TRBV13 and TRBJ2-7, with 10 bases aligning to TRBD1. CDR1 and CDR2 (germline): PRHDT, FYEKMQ (reference sequence). The CDR3 is made up of 15 amino acids. Unmatched junction bases numbered 8, after V lost 4 bases and J lost 5 bases. The CDR3 sequence is CASSSTRQGADEQYF. The CDR3 DNA is TGTGCCAGCAGCTCCACCCGACAGGGGGCCGACGAGCAGTACTTC.

This chain connects TRBV5-6 to TRBJ2-5; 8 bases are a match to TRBD1. V shed 4 bases, J shed 2 bases, and the junction held 4 bases outside the gene matches. CDR3 length: 14 amino acids. The V gene's germline CDR1 is SGHDT and CDR2 YYEEEE. Written as DNA, the CDR3 is TGTGCCAGCAGCCGAGGACAGGGTCAAGAGACCCAGTACTTC. Its protein is CASSRGQGQETQYF.

V and J are TRBV29-1 and TRBJ2-2; TRBD1 agrees at 7 bases. CDR3 length equals 14 residues. Losses at the gene ends were 4 bases for V and 2 bases for J; bases not matched to a gene: 4. CDR1 and CDR2 (germline): SQVTM, ANQGSEA. CDR3 nucleotides: TGCAGCGTTGCGGGGACAGCAAACACCGGGGAGCTGTTTTTT. Residues: CSVAGTANTGELFF.

The chain links TRBV13 to TRBJ2-3, with 9 positions matching TRBD2. With V trimmed by 6 bases and J by 2 bases, 9 bases remained unmatched. From germline, CDR1 is PRHDT and CDR2 FYEKMQ (reference sequence). The CDR3 has 16 residues. The CDR3 bases are TGTGCCAGCAGGATCGGGACTAGCAGACACACAGATACGCAGTATTTT. Translation: CASRIGTSRHTDTQYF.

This clone was counted a few times. The CDR3 DNA reads TGTGCCAGTAGCCCACTTTCCGGGACTGGGGTTACTTACGAGCAGTACTTC. It encodes CASSPLSGTGVTYEQYF. V is TRBV19 and J is TRBJ2-7; weak D call: TRBD2 (6 bases). Trimming took off 6 bases at V and 4 bases at J, with 25 bases between the two ends. The CDR3 has 17 amino acids. The germline CDR1 and CDR2 sequences are LNHDA and SQIVND (reference sequence). Full variable domain (outside the CDR3, taken from reference TRBV19 and TRBJ2-7): DGGITQSPKYLFRKEGQNVTLSCEQNLNHDAMYWYRQDPGQGLRLIYYSQIVNDFQKGDIAEGYSVSREKKESFPLTVTSAQKNPTAFYLCASSPLSGTGVTYEQYFGPGTRLTVT.